The present T cell receptor (beta chain) was sequenced within a study of T cells in localized non-small cell lung cancer (dated by TCRdb to the early 2020s). A note on the overall study: Comparing tumors with uninvolved tumor-adjacent lungs, the study looked at the T cell repertoires of 220 or so patients with early-stage NSCLC. The cohort was made up of 200 to 250 treatment-naive NSCLC patients whose localized lung tumors had been resected. NSCLC patients had a mean age of approximately 72 years, and approximately 140 were male and 85 to 110 female. Overall results and qualifications from the work: Uninvolved tumor-adjacent lung showed the highest T cell clonality, higher than tumor, which suggests more focused antigenic responses in the uninvolved tumor-adjacent lung. Because the study design was exploratory, TCR variables were selected using unadjusted p-values without false-discovery rate correction. Longer overall survival was associated with higher T cell density in blood, whereas shorter survival was associated with higher clonality in adjacent lung. Of the top 100 tumor clones, a median of approximately 60 were detected in paired uninvolved adjacent lung; roughly 26 were also among that lung's top 100. Multi-region tumor sequencing was not performed, so intratumor heterogeneity could not be excluded.

Of note for this clone: Its specific antigen is unknown. Qualities for individual bases were not recorded, and no much larger clone is one base off.

TCR beta CDR3 regions were sequenced from DNA using the immunoSEQ Assay. On the study's bioinformatics: T cell density was computed as TCR beta template counts normalized to usable DNA estimated by amplifying housekeeping genes. The preseqR package was used to estimate richness by extrapolating to 400,000 templates for PBMC samples and to 120,000 templates for tissue samples. Clonality was defined by subtracting Pielou's evenness from one. Tissue-enriched TCRs were identified by differential abundance testing using productive amino-acid clonotypes, minimum total count 5 and alpha 0.1. The Jaccard Index and the Morisita Overlap Index were used to quantify repertoire overlap between compartments. GLIPH grouped TCR beta CDR3s together with public tetramer-defined viral CDR3s, and a viral motif had to include at least three viral sequences and show V-gene enrichment. TCRdb mirrors the immuneACCESS table, restricted to in-frame sequences. Some clones are absent from its copies; in checked studies, under half trace to an unresolved V gene, and the reason for the others is unknown. V and J calls and clone size come straight from that table; D and trimming were deduced from the DNA. Recorded for this sample are around 25,000 clones; around 90% of them occurred a single time. The top ten clonotypes cover roughly a fifth of the sample.

At diagnosis, tumor, uninvolved tumor-adjacent lung and peripheral blood were collected and then preserved as a mix of FFPE and fresh-frozen material. For TCR repertoire profiling, the blood samples were analyzed as peripheral blood mononuclear cells. The CDR1 and CDR2 encoded by the germline V gene are ENHRY and SYGVKD. The CDR3 spans 13 residues, from the cysteine through the phenylalanine. The read is trimmed to its CDR3 DNA, 39 bases read in frame from base 1. The junction shows trimming of 6 bases on V and 0 bases on J, plus 7 bases between the germline ends. The V and J segments used are TRBV10-3 and TRBJ2-3; perhaps TRBD2 is the D gene, with 5 bases matching. The sequence was obtained from a man aged 35-69 years with stage I squamous cell lung carcinoma. Here the sequenced sample was peripheral blood, taken before any cancer treatment. The DNA sequence is given as TGTGCCATCAGCCGGACTAGCACAGATACGCAGTATTTT. Its protein reads: CAISRTSTDTQYF.